The clone carrying this T cell receptor (beta chain) was picked up one time. Enrolled through a virtual design, the participants were between roughly 18 and 95 years of age and came from 24 US areas. The study counted Cohort 3 donors as recovered given two negative PCRs, clearance, or symptom resolution. The V gene's germline CDR1 is MDHEN and CDR2 SYDVKM. CDR3 length equals 12 residues. V was shortened by 5 bases and J by 7 bases, with 9 bases between the two germline ends. This specimen belongs to a study of blood T cell repertoires in COVID-19. Turning to the study itself: Samples of COVID-19 (acute and convalescent) were obtained from the United States, Italy and Spain.

Produced via immunoSEQ multiplex PCR; TCRdb's table is partial and in-frame only. The sample records roughly 400,000 clones, around 91% being singletons. The chain joins TRBV28 to TRBJ2-1, with D possibly TRBD2 on 5 matching bases. This TCR was sampled from a man aged 30 to 45 who had recovered from COVID-19. The source material was PBMCs or T cells enriched from blood (not recorded which). The CDR3 sequence is CASSPRTNEQFF. The DNA of the CDR3 is TGTGCCAGCAGTCCAAGGACTAATGAGCAGTTCTTC.